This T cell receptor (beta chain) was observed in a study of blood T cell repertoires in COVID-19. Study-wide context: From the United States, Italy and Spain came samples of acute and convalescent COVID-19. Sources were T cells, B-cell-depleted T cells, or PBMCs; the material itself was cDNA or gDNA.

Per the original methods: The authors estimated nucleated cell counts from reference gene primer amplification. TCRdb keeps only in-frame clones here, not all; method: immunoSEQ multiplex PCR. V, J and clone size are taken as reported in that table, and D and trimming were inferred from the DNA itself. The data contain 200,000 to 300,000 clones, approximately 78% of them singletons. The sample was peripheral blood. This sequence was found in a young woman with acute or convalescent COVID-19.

Written as DNA, the CDR3 is TGTGCCAGCAGTTTGTGGACAGGCAGCAATTCACCCCTCCACTTT. Encoded protein: CASSLWTGSNSPLHF. This chain connects TRBV28 to TRBJ1-6; 7 nucleotides line up with TRBD1. The germline V gene has CDR1 MDHEN and CDR2 SYDVKM. With V trimmed by 3 bases and J by 7 bases, 6 bases remained unmatched. This CDR3 has 15 residues.